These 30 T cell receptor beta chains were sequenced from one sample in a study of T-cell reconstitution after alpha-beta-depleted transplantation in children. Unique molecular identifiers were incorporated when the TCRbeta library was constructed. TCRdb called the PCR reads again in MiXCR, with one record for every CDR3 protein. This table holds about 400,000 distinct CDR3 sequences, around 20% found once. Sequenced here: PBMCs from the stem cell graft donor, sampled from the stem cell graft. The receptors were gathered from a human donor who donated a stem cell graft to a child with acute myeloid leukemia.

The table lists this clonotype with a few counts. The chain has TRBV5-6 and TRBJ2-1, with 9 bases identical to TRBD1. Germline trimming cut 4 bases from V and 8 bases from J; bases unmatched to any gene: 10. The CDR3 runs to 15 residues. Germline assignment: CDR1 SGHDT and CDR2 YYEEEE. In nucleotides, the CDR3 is TGTGCCAGCAGCGACGACAGGGGGGTCAGAGATGAGCAGTTCTTC. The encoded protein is CASSDDRGVRDEQFF.

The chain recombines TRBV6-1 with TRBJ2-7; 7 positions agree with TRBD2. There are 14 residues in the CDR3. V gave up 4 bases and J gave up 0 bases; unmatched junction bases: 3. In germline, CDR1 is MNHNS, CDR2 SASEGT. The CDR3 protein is CASSAGLNSYEQYF. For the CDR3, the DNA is TGTGCCAGCAGTGCGGGACTAAACTCCTACGAGCAGTACTTC.

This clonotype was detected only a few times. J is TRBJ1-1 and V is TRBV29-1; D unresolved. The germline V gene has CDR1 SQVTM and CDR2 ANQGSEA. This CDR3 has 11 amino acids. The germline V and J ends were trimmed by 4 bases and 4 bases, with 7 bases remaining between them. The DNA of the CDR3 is TGCAGCGTTGGCCGGCCCACTGAAGCTTTCTTT. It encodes CSVGRPTEAFF.

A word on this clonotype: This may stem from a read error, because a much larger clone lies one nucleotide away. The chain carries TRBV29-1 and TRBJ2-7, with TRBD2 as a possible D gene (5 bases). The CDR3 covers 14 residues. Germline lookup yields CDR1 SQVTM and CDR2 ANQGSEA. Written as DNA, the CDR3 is TGCAGCGTTGATCGTCTTGGAGGATCCTTCGAGCAGTACTTC. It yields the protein CSVDRLGGSFEQYF.

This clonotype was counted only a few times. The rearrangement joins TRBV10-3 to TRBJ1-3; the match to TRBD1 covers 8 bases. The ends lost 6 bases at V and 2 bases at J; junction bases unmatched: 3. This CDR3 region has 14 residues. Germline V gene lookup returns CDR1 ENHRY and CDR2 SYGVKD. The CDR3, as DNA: TGTGCCATCAGGGACAGGGAAGCTGGAAACACCATATATTTT. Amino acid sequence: CAIRDREAGNTIYF.

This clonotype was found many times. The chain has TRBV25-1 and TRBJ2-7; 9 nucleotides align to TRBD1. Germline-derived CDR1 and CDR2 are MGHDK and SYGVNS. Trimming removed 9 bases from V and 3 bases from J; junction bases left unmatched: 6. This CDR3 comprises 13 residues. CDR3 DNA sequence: TGTGCCAGTCGAGGGGACAGGGTCTACGAGCAGTACTTC. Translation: CASRGDRVYEQYF.

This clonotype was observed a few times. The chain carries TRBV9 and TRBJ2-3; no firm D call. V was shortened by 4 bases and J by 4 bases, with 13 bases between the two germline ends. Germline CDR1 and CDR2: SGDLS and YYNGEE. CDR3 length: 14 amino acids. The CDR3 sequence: CASSIDNRPDTQYF. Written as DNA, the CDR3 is TGTGCCAGCAGCATCGACAATAGGCCAGATACGCAGTATTTT.

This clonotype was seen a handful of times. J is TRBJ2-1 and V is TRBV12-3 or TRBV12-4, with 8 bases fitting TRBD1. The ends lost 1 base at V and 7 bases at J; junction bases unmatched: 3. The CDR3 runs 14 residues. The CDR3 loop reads CASSLDYRGNEQFF. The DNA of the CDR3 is TGTGCCAGCAGTTTAGACTACAGGGGGAATGAGCAGTTCTTC.

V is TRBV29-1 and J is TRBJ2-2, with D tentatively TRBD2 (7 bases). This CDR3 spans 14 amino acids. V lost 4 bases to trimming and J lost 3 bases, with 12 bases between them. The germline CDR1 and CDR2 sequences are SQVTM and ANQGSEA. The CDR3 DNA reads TGCAGCGTTGGGGGGGGGGCGGACACCGGGGAGCTGTTTTTT. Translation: CSVGGGADTGELFF.

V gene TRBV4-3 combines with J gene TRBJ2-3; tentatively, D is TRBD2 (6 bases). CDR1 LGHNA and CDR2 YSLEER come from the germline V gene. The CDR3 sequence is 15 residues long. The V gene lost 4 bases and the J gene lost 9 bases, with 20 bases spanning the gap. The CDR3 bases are TGCGCCAGCAGCCTTGCCGGGACTCCGCAGGGCACGCAGTATTTT. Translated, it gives CASSLAGTPQGTQYF.

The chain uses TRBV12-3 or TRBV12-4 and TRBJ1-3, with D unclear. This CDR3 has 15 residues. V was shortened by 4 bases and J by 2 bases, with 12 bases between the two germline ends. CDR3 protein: CASSSPRTAGNTIYF. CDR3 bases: TGTGCCAGCAGTTCCCCAAGAACGGCTGGAAACACCATATATTTT.

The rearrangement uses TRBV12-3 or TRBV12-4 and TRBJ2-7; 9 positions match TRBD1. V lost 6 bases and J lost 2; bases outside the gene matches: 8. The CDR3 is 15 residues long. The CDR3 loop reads CASSQDRGSTYEQYF. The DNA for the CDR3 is TGTGCCAGCAGCCAGGACAGGGGTTCCACCTACGAGCAGTACTTC.

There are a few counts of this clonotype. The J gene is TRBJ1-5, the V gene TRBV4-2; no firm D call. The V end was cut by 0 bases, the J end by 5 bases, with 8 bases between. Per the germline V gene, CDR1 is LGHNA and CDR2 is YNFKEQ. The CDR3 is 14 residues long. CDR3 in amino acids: CASSQDIGDQPQHF. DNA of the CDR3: TGTGCCAGCAGCCAAGATATCGGGGATCAGCCCCAGCATTTT.

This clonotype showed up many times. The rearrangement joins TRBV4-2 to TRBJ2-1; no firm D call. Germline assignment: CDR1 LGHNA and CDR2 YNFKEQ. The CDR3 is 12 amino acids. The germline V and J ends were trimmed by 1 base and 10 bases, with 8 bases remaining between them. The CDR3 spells CASSQGGGEQFF. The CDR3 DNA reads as TGTGCCAGCAGCCAAGGGGGTGGGGAGCAGTTCTTC.

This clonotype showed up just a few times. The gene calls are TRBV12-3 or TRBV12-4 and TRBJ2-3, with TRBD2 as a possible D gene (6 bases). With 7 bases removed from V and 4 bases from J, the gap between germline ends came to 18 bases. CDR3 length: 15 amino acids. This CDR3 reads CASTADFGEADTQYF. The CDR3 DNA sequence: TGTGCCAGCACCGCCGACTTCGGGGAGGCAGATACGCAGTATTTT.

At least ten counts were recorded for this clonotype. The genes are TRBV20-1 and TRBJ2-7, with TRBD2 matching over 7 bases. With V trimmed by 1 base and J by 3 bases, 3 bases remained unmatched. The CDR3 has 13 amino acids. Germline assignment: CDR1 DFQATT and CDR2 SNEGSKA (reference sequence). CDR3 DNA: TGCAGTGCTAGAGGTCTAGCGGACTACGAGCAGTACTTC. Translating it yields CSARGLADYEQYF.

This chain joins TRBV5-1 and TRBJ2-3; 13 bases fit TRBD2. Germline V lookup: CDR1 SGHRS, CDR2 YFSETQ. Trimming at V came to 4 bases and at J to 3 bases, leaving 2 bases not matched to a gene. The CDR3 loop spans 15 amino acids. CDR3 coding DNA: TGCGCCAGCAGCAAGACTAGCGGGAGGACAGATACGCAGTATTTT. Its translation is CASSKTSGRTDTQYF.

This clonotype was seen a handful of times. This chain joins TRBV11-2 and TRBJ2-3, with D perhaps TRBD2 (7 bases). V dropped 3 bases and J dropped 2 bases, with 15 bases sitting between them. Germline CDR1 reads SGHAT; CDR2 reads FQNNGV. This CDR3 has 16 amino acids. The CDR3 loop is CASSLRGGWDTDTQYF. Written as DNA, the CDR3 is TGTGCCAGCAGCTTGAGGGGGGGGTGGGACACAGATACGCAGTATTTT.

Written as DNA, the CDR3 is TGTGCCAGCAGTGAAGCAAGAGCAGTTAGCACAGATACGCAGTATTTT. Translating gives CASSEARAVSTDTQYF. V is TRBV2 and J is TRBJ2-3; D unresolved. Germline CDR1 SNHLY, CDR2 FYNNEI. The CDR3 loop spans 16 amino acids. V lost 0 bases to trimming and J lost 0 bases, with 10 bases between them.

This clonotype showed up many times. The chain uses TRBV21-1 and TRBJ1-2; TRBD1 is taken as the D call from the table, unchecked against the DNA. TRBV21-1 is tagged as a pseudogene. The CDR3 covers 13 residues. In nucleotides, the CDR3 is TGTGCCAGCAGCAGAGGACAGATTTATGGCTACACCTTC. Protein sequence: CASSRGQIYGYTF.

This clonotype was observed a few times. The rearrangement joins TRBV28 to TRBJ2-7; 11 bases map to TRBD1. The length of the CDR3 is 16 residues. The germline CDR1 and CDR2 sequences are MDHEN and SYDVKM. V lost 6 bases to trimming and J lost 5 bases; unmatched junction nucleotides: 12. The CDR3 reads CASSQHPGQGGDEQYF. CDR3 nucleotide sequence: TGTGCCAGCAGCCAACATCCGGGACAGGGGGGTGACGAGCAGTACTTC.

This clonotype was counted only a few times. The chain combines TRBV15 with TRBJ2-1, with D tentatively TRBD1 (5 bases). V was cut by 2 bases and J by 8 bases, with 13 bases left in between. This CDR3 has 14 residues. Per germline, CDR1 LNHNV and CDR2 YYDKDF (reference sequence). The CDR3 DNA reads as TGTGCCACCAGCAGACAGGGTAAGGTAGATGAGCAGTTCTTC. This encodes CATSRQGKVDEQFF.

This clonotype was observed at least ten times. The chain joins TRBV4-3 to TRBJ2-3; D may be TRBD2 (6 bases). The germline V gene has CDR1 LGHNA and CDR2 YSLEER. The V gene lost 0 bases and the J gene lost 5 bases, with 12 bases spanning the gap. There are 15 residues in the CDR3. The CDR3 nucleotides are TGCGCCAGCAGCCAAGACGGACGGCGGGAAGATACGCAGTATTTT. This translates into CASSQDGRREDTQYF.

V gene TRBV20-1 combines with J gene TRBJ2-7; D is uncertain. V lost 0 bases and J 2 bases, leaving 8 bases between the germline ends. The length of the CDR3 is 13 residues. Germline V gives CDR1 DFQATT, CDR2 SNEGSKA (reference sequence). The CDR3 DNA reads TGCAGTGCTAGAGATGCCAGTCCCTACGAGCAGTACTTC. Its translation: CSARDASPYEQYF.

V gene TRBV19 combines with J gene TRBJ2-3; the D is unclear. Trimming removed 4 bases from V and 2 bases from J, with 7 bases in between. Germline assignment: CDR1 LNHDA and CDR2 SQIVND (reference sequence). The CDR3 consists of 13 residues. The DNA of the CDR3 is TGTGCCAGTAGTACATTCCCCACAGATACGCAGTATTTT. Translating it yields CASSTFPTDTQYF.

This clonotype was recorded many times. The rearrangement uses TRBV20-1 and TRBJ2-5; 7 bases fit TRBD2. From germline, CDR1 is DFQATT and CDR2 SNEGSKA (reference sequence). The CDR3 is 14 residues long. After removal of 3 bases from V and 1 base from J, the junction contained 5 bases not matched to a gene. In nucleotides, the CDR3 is TGCAGTGCTAGGGCTAGCGGACTCCAAGAGACCCAGTACTTC. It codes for CSARASGLQETQYF.

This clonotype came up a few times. The CDR3 is CSAQGQGFNTGELFF. CDR3 in DNA: TGCAGCGCCCAGGGGCAGGGGTTCAACACCGGGGAGCTGTTTTTT. This chain uses TRBV29-1 with TRBJ2-2; weak D call: TRBD1 (6 bases). This CDR3 region has 15 residues. Germline assignment: CDR1 SQVTM and CDR2 ANQGSEA. V was shortened by 7 bases and J by 2 bases, with 17 bases between the two germline ends.

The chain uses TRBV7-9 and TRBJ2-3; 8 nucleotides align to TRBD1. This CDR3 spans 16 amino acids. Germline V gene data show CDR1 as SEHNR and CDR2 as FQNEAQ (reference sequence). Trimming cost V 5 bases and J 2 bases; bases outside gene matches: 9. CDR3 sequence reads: CASSPGQGGPTDTQYF. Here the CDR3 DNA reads TGTGCCAGCAGCCCCGGACAGGGCGGTCCCACAGATACGCAGTATTTT.

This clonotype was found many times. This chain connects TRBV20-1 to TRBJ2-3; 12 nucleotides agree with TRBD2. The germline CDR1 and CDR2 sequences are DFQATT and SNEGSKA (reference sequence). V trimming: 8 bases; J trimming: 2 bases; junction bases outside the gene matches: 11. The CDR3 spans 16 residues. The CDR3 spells CSTLAGGGGHTDTQYF. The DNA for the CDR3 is TGCAGTACACTAGCGGGAGGCGGAGGACACACAGATACGCAGTATTTT.

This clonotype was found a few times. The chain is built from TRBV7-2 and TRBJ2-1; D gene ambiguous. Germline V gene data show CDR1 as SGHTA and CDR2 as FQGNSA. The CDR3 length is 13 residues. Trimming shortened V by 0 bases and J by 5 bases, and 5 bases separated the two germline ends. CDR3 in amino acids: CASSLASDNEQFF. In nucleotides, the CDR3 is TGTGCCAGCAGCTTAGCGTCCGACAATGAGCAGTTCTTC.